Below, one TCR beta chain is given with its context. The source of the thymus tissue was resections taken during corrective heart surgery. Some clones are missing from TCRdb's copy, which holds only in-frame ones; the method was immunoSEQ multiplex PCR. The profile covers 75,000 to 90,000 clones, with 90% to 97% appearing a single time and approximately 0.03% taken by the ten largest. The data are from a study of human thymus T cells. Trimming took 1 base from V and 5 from J; bases not matched to a gene: 6. The length of the CDR3 is 16 residues. Germline V gene data show CDR1 as SGHTA and CDR2 as FQGTGA.

The rearrangement links TRBV7-3 to TRBJ2-2, with 8 positions matching TRBD2. This clonotype was obtained from a boy under two years old with a congenital heart defect but otherwise immunologically healthy. Sample: thymus tissue. CDR3 nucleotide sequence: TGTGCCAGCAGCTTAAGAGGAGCGGGGGAGACCGGGGAGCTGTTTTTT. Translating gives CASSLRGAGETGELFF. The full variable domain, in which reference TRBV7-3 and TRBJ2-2 provide the parts outside the CDR3, is GAGVSQTPSNKVTEKGKYVELRCDPISGHTALYWYRQSLGQGPEFLIYFQGTGAADDSGLPNDRFFAVRPEGSVSTLKIQRTERGDSAVYLCASSLRGAGETGELFFGEGSRLTVL.